The sample holds many counts of the clone carrying this T cell receptor (beta chain). Alpha- and beta-chain coverage of first-strand cDNA came from TRAV- and TRBV-specific primers. A constant-region primer paired with the V-primer adapter amplified TCRs over approximately 18 PCR cycles. Via MiXCR, TCRdb re-called the reads, giving one row per CDR3 protein. The profile shows approximately 100,000 distinct CDR3 sequences, roughly 20% of them singletons. This CDR3 comprises 14 residues. Germline V CDR1 and CDR2: LNHNV, YYDKDF (reference sequence). Trimming removed 3 bases from V and 6 bases from J; junction bases left unmatched: 1. This specimen belongs to a study of low-dose radiotherapy and immunotherapy resistance in tumors. Time point: after trial treatment. Stated treatment: LDRT plus nivolumab, ipilimumab, low-dose cyclophosphamide and aspirin (RACIN trial). Donors received a regimen that comprised nivolumab, ipilimumab, aspirin, low-dose cyclophosphamide and low-dose radiotherapy.

The sequence derives from a male donor with prostate cancer. Sequenced here: PBMCs, sampled after low-dose radiotherapy plus immunotherapy. The chain combines TRBV15 with TRBJ1-5, with 11 positions matching TRBD1. The CDR3, as DNA: TGTGCCACCAGCAGCGGGACAGGGGGTCAGCCCCAGCATTTT. This encodes CATSSGTGGQPQHF. Combining the CDR3 with reference TRBV15 and TRBJ1-5 gives the whole variable domain DAMVIQNPRYQVTQFGKPVTLSCSQTLNHNVMYWYQQKSSQAPKLLFHYYDKDFNNEADTPDNFQSRRPNTSFCFLDIRSPGLGDTAMYLCATSSGTGGQPQHFGDGTRLSIL.